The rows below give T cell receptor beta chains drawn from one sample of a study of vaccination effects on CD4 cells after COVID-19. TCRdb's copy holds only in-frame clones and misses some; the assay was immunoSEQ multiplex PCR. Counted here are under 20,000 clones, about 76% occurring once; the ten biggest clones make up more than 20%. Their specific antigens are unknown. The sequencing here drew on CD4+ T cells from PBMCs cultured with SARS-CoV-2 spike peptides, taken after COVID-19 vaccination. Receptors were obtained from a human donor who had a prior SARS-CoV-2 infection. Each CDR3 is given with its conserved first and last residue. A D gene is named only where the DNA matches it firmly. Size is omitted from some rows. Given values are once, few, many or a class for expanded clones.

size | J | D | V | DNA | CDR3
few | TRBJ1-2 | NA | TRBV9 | TGTGCCAGCAGATCGGACAGAAACTATGGCTACACCTTC | CASRSDRNYGYTF
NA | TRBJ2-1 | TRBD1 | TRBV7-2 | TGTGCCAGCAGCCTCAGGTTCAGGGGGCTTTTTCATGAGCAGTTCTTC | CASSLRFRGLFHEQFF
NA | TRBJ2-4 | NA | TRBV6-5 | TGTGCCAGCATTTGGTTCTCCGGGGGGCTAAACATTCAGTACTTC | CASIWFSGGLNIQYF
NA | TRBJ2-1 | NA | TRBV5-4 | TGTGCCAGCACCACTGGGGGGGCCTCTTCCTACAATGAGCAGTTCTTC | CASTTGGASSYNEQFF
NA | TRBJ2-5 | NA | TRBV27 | TGTGCCAGCAGTTCCCTTGGGGCGGGTCAAGAGACCCAGTACTTC | CASSSLGAGQETQYF
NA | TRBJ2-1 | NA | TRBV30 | TGTGCCTGGAGTGGATTGGTTAGTTTTAGTGAGCAGTTCTTC | CAWSGLVSFSEQFF
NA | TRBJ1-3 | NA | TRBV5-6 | TGTGCCAGCAGCTTACTTACACCCTCTGGAAACACCATATATTTT | CASSLLTPSGNTIYF
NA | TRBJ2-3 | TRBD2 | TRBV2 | TGTGCCAGCAGTGGGCTGGCGGGAGCGGCAGATACGCAGTATTTT | CASSGLAGAADTQYF
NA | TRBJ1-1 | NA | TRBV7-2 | TGTGCCAGCAGCTTAGCGCGCGAGGGTCTGGCTTTCTTT | CASSLAREGLAFF
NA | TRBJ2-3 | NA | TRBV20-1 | TGCAGTGCTAGGGCCACCGATACGCAGTATTTT | CSARATDTQYF
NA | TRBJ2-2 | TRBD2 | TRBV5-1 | TGCGCCAGCAGCTTGGGCCCTAGCGGAGCGAACACCGGGGAGCTGTTTTTT | CASSLGPSGANTGELFF
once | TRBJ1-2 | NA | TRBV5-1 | TGCGCCAGCAGCTTGGAGGGTGGAGTTAGGGTGGCTAACTATGGCTACACCTTC | CASSLEGGVRVANYGYTF
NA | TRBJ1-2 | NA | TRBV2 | TGTGCCAGCAGTGAGGGGGGGACAATTTTCTATGGCTACACCTTC | CASSEGGTIFYGYTF
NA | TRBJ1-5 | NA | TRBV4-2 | TGTGCCAGCAGCCCGCGGACAGAAGGGCAGCCCCAGCATTTT | CASSPRTEGQPQHF
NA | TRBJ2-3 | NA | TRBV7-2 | TGTGCCAGCAGCTCATGGGGTGGTACGCAGTATTTT | CASSSWGGTQYF
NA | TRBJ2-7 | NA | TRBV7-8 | TGTGCCAGCAGCCCTAGCAGGGTCGAGCAGTACTTC | CASSPSRVEQYF
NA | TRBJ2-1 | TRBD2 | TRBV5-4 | TGTGCCAGCAGTTCGGGACTAGCGGACACCAATGAGCAGTTCTTC | CASSSGLADTNEQFF
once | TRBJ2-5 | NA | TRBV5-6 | TGTGCCAGCAGCTTGGAGTTAAAAGAGACCCAGTACTTC | CASSLELKETQYF
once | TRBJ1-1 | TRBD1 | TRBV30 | TGTGCCCGCATCCCCTCCAGGGGGCGAGGCACTGAAGCTTTCTTT | CARIPSRGRGTEAFF
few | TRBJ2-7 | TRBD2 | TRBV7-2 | TGTGCCAGCGGGTATGGCGGGAGTAGCTCCTACGAGCAGTACTTC | CASGYGGSSSYEQYF
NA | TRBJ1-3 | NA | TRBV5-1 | TGCGCCAGCAGCTTGGGGGACCAGGTTAGAAACACCATATATTTT | CASSLGDQVRNTIYF
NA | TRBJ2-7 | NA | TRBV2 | TGTGCCAGCAGTGCCTCCGGGACCCCGTACGAGCAGTACTTC | CASSASGTPYEQYF
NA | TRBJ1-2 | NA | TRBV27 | TGTGCCAGCCGAATCAGGGCTTTCTATGGCTACACCTTC | CASRIRAFYGYTF
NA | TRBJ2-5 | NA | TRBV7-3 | TGTGCCAGCAGCTTCTCTTCGCACGAGACCCAGTACTTC | CASSFSSHETQYF
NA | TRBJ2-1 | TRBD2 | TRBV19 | TGTGCCAGTGGCTCTATGTACAGCGGGACCTACAATGAGCAGTTCTTC | CASGSMYSGTYNEQFF
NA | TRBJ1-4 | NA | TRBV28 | TGTGCCAGCAGCGCAGGACAGAGAAATGAAAAACTGTTTTTT | CASSAGQRNEKLFF
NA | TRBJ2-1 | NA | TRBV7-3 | TGTGCCAGCAGCATGGGGCCTAACAATGAGCAGTTCTTC | CASSMGPNNEQFF
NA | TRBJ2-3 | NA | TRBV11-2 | TGTGCCAGCGGGCGGGGCCCAGATACGCAGTATTTT | CASGRGPDTQYF
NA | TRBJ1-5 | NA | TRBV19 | TGTGCCAGTAGCCCGGGGACGCTCACCAATCAGCCCCAGCATTTT | CASSPGTLTNQPQHF
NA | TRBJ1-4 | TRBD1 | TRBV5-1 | TGCGCCAGCAGCTCCGGGACAGGGGCTTGGAGAACTAATGAAAAACTGTTTTTT | CASSSGTGAWRTNEKLFF
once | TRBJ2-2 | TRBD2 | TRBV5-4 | TGTGCCAGCAGCCTAGCGGGAGTTATCGGGGAGCTGTTTTTT | CASSLAGVIGELFF
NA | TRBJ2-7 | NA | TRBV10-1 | TGCGCCAGCAGTGAGTCAGGGGCGGGACGATCCTACGAGCAGTACTTC | CASSESGAGRSYEQYF
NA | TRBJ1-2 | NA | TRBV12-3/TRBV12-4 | TGTGCCAGCAGTCCAGGGAGTGGCTACACCTTC | CASSPGSGYTF
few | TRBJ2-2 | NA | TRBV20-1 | TGCAGTGCTAGTAGTCTTGTGAACACCGGGGAGCTGTTTTTT | CSASSLVNTGELFF
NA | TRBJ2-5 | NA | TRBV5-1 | TGCGCCAGCAGCTTGGCGACGGGAGTAGAGACCCAGTACTTC | CASSLATGVETQYF
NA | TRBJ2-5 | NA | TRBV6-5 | TGTGCCAGCAGAAACTGGGGGGTCGGGGAGACCCAGTACTTC | CASRNWGVGETQYF
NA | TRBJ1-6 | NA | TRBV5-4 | TGTGCCAGCAGCTTAGTTCCAGGGAGCTCCTATAATTCACCCCTCCACTTT | CASSLVPGSSYNSPLHF
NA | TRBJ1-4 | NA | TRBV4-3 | TGCGCCAGCAGCCAAGGTGTGGCAACTAATGAAAAACTGTTTTTT | CASSQGVATNEKLFF
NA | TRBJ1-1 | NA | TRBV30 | TGTGCCTGGGGGCCCCGGTTGGTTGGGAACACTGAAGCTTTCTTT | CAWGPRLVGNTEAFF
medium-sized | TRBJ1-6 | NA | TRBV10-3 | TGTGCCATCAACAGGGTGGGTTCACCCCTCCACTTT | CAINRVGSPLHF
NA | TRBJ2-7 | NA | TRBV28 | TGTGCCAGCAGTTCATACGGGACACATTTCTCCTACGAGCAGTACTTC | CASSSYGTHFSYEQYF
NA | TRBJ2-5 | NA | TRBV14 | TGTGCCAGCAGCCACTGGGCCGGGGGGACCCAGTACTTC | CASSHWAGGTQYF
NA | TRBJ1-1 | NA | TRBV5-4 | TGTGCCAGCAGCTTCGGGGGGCGCGACACTGAAGCTTTCTTT | CASSFGGRDTEAFF
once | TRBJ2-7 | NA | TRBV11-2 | TGTGCCAGCAGCCGACGGGGGATGGCCGCCTACGAGCAGTACTTC | CASSRRGMAAYEQYF
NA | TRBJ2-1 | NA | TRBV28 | TGTGCCAGCAGTCCTCCGGGACTCCAGCCCGGTGAGCAGTTCTTC | CASSPPGLQPGEQFF
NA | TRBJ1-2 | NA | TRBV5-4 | TGTGCCAGCAGCTCGGGGGGCAGAGACTATGGCTACACCTTC | CASSSGGRDYGYTF
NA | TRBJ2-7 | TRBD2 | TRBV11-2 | TGTGCCAGCAGAGAAGCGGGGACCTACGAGCAGTACTTC | CASREAGTYEQYF
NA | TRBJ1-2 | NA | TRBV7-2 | TGTGCCAGCAGCGTACAGGGTTCGGGTGGCTACACCTTC | CASSVQGSGGYTF
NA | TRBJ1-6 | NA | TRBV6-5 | TGTGCCAGCAGTTTAGAGGGGAATTCACCCCTCCACTTT | CASSLEGNSPLHF
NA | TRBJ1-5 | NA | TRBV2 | TGTGCCAGCAGCCCATTAGGGAATCAGCCCCAGCATTTT | CASSPLGNQPQHF
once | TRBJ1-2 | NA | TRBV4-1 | TGCGCCAGCAGCCAAGATCGAGGACGGAACTATGGCTACACCTTC | CASSQDRGRNYGYTF
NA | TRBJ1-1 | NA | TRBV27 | TGTGCCAGCAGTTTCTCATGGACATTAACTGAAGCTTTCTTT | CASSFSWTLTEAFF
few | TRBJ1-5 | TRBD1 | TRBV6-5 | TGTGCCAGCAGTCGAACGACAGGGGTTCAGCCCCAGCATTTT | CASSRTTGVQPQHF
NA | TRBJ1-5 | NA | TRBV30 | TGTGCCTGGAGCTCACATAATAGCAATCAGCCCCAGCATTTT | CAWSSHNSNQPQHF